This entry lists 23 T cell receptor beta chains sequenced from one sample in a study of shared clonotypes between healthy human individuals. Repertoires were generated with immunoSEQ multiplex PCR, while TCRdb's copy carries only in-frame clones and drops some. The table records over a million clones, 98% of them present only once. Sequencing input: naive CD4+ T cells sorted from blood. Sample subset: CD45RA+ positively selected. Receptors were obtained from a man aged 30-40 years in good health.

This chain uses TRBV28 with TRBJ1-2; D is perhaps TRBD1 (5 bases). The CDR3 contains 12 residues. Per the germline V gene, CDR1 is MDHEN and CDR2 is SYDVKM. Trimming shortened V by 7 bases and J by 7 bases, and 13 bases separated the two germline ends. CDR3 loop: CASMWGRSGYTF. DNA of the CDR3: TGTGCCAGCATGTGGGGCAGAAGTGGCTACACCTTC.

The chain joins TRBV5-6 to TRBJ2-7; unclear D gene. V shed 1 base and J shed 0 bases, with 11 bases lying between them. The CDR3 extends over 15 amino acids. Germline lookup yields CDR1 SGHDT and CDR2 YYEEEE. This chain's CDR3 is CASSLSVLSSYEQYF. DNA of the CDR3: TGTGCCAGCAGCTTGAGCGTACTCAGCTCCTACGAGCAGTACTTC.

Details on this clone: Additional DNA sequences in this sample encode the identical CDR3. This chain joins TRBV7-2 and TRBJ2-7, with D perhaps matching TRBD1 or TRBD2 (6 bases each). CDR3 length: 15 amino acids. Germline V CDR1 and CDR2: SGHTA, FQGNSA. Trimming removed 0 bases from V and 4 bases from J, with 13 bases in between. The CDR3 here is CASSLAPGAGYEQYF. The DNA for the CDR3 is TGTGCCAGCAGCTTAGCCCCGGGGGCCGGTTACGAGCAGTACTTC.

The rearrangement links TRBV5-1 to TRBJ1-4; D ambiguous. Per the germline V gene, CDR1 is SGHRS and CDR2 is YFSETQ. This CDR3 is 15 amino acids long. V was pared by 1 base and J by 7 bases, with 14 bases between. The CDR3 loop reads CASSLMSRSGEKLFF. The CDR3 bases are TGCGCCAGCAGCTTGATGTCCCGGTCTGGTGAAAAACTGTTTTTT.

V is TRBV28 and J is TRBJ1-5, with D possibly being TRBD1 (5 bases). Per germline, CDR1 MDHEN and CDR2 SYDVKM. This CDR3 spans 15 amino acids. V lost 4 bases to trimming and J lost 0 bases, with 10 bases between them. CDR3 in DNA: TGTGCCAGCAGTTCGACAGTCTATAGCAATCAGCCCCAGCATTTT. Translating it yields CASSSTVYSNQPQHF.

J is TRBJ2-5 and V is TRBV27; tentatively, D is TRBD1 (5 bases). V gave up 5 bases and J gave up 10 bases, with 26 bases separating them. The CDR3 loop spans 16 amino acids. Germline CDR1 is MNHEY and CDR2 is SMNVEV (reference sequence). CDR3 nucleotides: TGTGCCAGCAGTGGGGCAGACACCCGAACCAAGAGAAGCCAGTACTTC. This encodes CASSGADTRTKRSQYF.

This chain joins TRBV19 and TRBJ1-2; D is undetermined. Looked up from germline, CDR1 is LNHDA and CDR2 is SQIVND (reference sequence). With 2 bases removed from V and 2 bases from J, the gap between germline ends came to 6 bases. The CDR3 extends over 13 amino acids. In DNA, the CDR3 is TGTGCCAGTAGTATACAGAAGAACTATGGCTACACCTTC. It is translated as CASSIQKNYGYTF.

Regarding this clone: Other DNA sequences in this specimen translate into the identical CDR3. The chain links TRBV5-1 to TRBJ2-1; possible D gene TRBD2, 6 bases. Germline V CDR1 and CDR2: SGHRS, YFSETQ. The CDR3 has 16 amino acids. V lost 2 bases and J lost 0, with 12 bases in between. This chain's CDR3 is CASSFLSGSSYNEQFF. The CDR3 DNA sequence: TGCGCCAGCAGCTTCCTTAGCGGTAGCTCCTACAATGAGCAGTTCTTC.

The sample holds one count of this clone. The chain couples TRBV28 to TRBJ2-5, with D tentatively TRBD2 (5 bases). The CDR3 runs to 11 residues. The ends were cut back, 10 bases at V and 9 bases at J, with 15 bases in the middle. Germline CDR1 MDHEN, CDR2 SYDVKM. Here the CDR3 DNA reads TGTGCCACCTTAAGAGGGTGGGCCCAGTACTTC. Translating gives CATLRGWAQYF.

The CDR3 protein is CASSVQGSNYEQYF. The CDR3 nucleotides are TGTGCCAGCAGTGTCCAGGGCTCCAACTACGAGCAGTACTTC. V is TRBV2 and J is TRBJ2-7; D is possibly TRBD1 (5 bases). The CDR3 covers 14 residues. CDR1 is SNHLY and CDR2 is FYNNEI in the germline V gene. V was trimmed by 4 bases and J by 3 bases, leaving 13 bases between them.

The chain combines TRBV9 with TRBJ1-4; weak D call: TRBD1 (6 bases). Germline CDR1 is SGDLS and CDR2 is YYNGEE. This CDR3 comprises 15 residues. The V end lost 2 bases, the J end lost 0 bases, and 8 bases lay between the germline ends. In DNA form, the CDR3 reads TGTGCCAGCAGCGTTACAGGGACAACTAATGAAAAACTGTTTTTT. Its protein product is CASSVTGTTNEKLFF. Complete variable domain (other parts from reference TRBV9 and TRBJ1-4): DSGVTQTPKHLITATGQRVTLRCSPRSGDLSVYWYQQSLDQGLQFLIQYYNGEERAKGNILERFSAQQFPDLHSELNLSSLELGDSALYFCASSVTGTTNEKLFFGSGTQLSVL.

The gene calls are TRBV19 and TRBJ1-1; 7 nucleotides line up with TRBD1. The CDR3 extends over 14 amino acids. V lost 4 bases, J lost 4 bases, and 6 bases stayed unmatched. The germline V gene has CDR1 LNHDA and CDR2 SQIVND (reference sequence). CDR3 nucleotides: TGTGCCAGTAGTAACCGACAGGGAAGCACTGAAGCTTTCTTT. Its translation: CASSNRQGSTEAFF. Variable domain in full (rest from reference TRBV19 and TRBJ1-1): DGGITQSPKYLFRKEGQNVTLSCEQNLNHDAMYWYRQDPGQGLRLIYYSQIVNDFQKGDIAEGYSVSREKKESFPLTVTSAQKNPTAFYLCASSNRQGSTEAFFGQGTRLTVV.

In DNA form, the CDR3 reads TGTGCCATCAGTGAGTCGGGACAACAAGAGACCCAGTACTTC. Encoded protein: CAISESGQQETQYF. The chain has TRBV10-3 and TRBJ2-5; possibly TRBD1 for D (6 bases). Trimming removed 0 bases from V and 2 bases from J, with 7 bases in between. The CDR3 covers 14 residues. Looked up from germline, CDR1 is ENHRY and CDR2 is SYGVKD.

This chain uses TRBV6-1 with TRBJ1-2; a weak D match, TRBD1 (5 bases). Trimming left V 4 bases short and J 4 bases short, with 13 bases between. This CDR3 has 14 residues. Germline CDR1 MNHNS, CDR2 SASEGT. This CDR3 reads CASSATRDVYGYTF. The CDR3 bases are TGTGCCAGCAGTGCAACCCGGGACGTCTATGGCTACACCTTC.

This chain links TRBV10-1 with TRBJ2-7; D possibly corresponds to TRBD2 (5 bases). Trimming shortened V by 3 bases and J by 1 base, and 16 bases separated the two germline ends. The CDR3 length is 16 residues. The V gene's germline CDR1 is WNHNN and CDR2 SYGVQD (reference sequence). CDR3 region: CASSDRRTGSSYEQYF. The CDR3 DNA sequence: TGCGCCAGCAGTGATCGGAGGACGGGGTCATCCTACGAGCAGTACTTC.

The V call is TRBV28, the J call TRBJ1-1, with D possibly matching TRBD1 (6 bases). The CDR3 has 14 amino acids. Germline V CDR1 and CDR2: MDHEN, SYDVKM. Trimming pared 6 bases from V and 0 bases from J, leaving 11 bases between. The CDR3 loop reads CASSRQVMNTEAFF. CDR3 DNA: TGTGCCAGCAGCAGACAGGTAATGAACACTGAAGCTTTCTTT.

This chain joins TRBV6-6 and TRBJ2-7; maybe TRBD1 (6 bases). The CDR3 has 15 amino acids. Trimming took 0 bases from V and 3 from J, leaving 12 bases between them. Per the germline V gene, CDR1 is MNHNY and CDR2 is SVGAGI (reference sequence). The CDR3 loop reads CASSYSQGTDYEQYF. CDR3 sequence (DNA): TGTGCCAGCAGTTACTCTCAGGGGACCGACTACGAGCAGTACTTC.

The rearrangement joins TRBV27 to TRBJ2-5; TRBD2 matches 7 bases. The CDR3 runs to 14 residues. V dropped 6 bases and J dropped 9; count of bases not matched to a gene: 13. CDR1 and CDR2 from the germline V gene are MNHEY and SMNVEV (reference sequence). The CDR3 nucleotides read TGTGCCAGCAGACAGCGGGGATACGGGTCGTCCCAGTACTTC. As protein: CASRQRGYGSSQYF.

The rearrangement links TRBV4-3 to TRBJ2-7; TRBD2 matches at 11 bases. CDR1 and CDR2 (germline): LGHNA, YSLEER. J lost 3 bases, V lost 3 bases, and 13 bases had no gene match. The CDR3 is made up of 18 amino acids. The CDR3, as DNA: TGCGCCAGCAGCCACCGAGTCGGGACTAGCGGAACGATCTACGAGCAGTACTTC. Translation gives CASSHRVGTSGTIYEQYF.

Comment on this clone: This CDR3 is also generated by other DNA sequences in the sample. The V and J genes are TRBV18 and TRBJ2-2; D might be TRBD1 or TRBD2, each matching 5 bases. CDR3 length: 15 amino acids. V was cut by 3 bases and J by 4 bases, with 12 bases left in between. Germline CDR1 reads KGHSH; CDR2 reads LQKENI. CDR3 coding DNA: TGTGCCAGCTCACCGGGGACGGGGTTCACCGGGGAGCTGTTTTTT. Its translation is CASSPGTGFTGELFF. Variable domain in full (rest from reference TRBV18 and TRBJ2-2): NAGVMQNPRHLVRRRGQEARLRCSPMKGHSHVYWYRQLPEEGLKFMVYLQKENIIDESGMPKERFSAEFPKEGPSILRIQQVVRGDSAAYFCASSPGTGFTGELFFGEGSRLTVL.

CDR3 sequence reads: CASSLQGGEQFF. CDR3 coding DNA: TGTGCCAGCAGTTTACAGGGGGGTGAGCAGTTCTTC. The chain recombines TRBV28 with TRBJ2-1; a weak D match, TRBD1 (7 bases). V shed 2 bases and J shed 9 bases, with 8 bases lying between them. The CDR3 sequence is 12 residues long. Germline V gives CDR1 MDHEN, CDR2 SYDVKM.

The rearrangement joins TRBV5-4 to TRBJ2-1, with 12 bases that match TRBD2. There are 15 residues in the CDR3. V was clipped by 4 bases and J by 6 bases; unmatched bases: 5. CDR1 is SGHNT, CDR2 YYREEE, per germline (reference sequence). The CDR3 loop reads CASSGRLAGVNEQFF. As DNA, the CDR3 is TGTGCCAGCAGCGGCCGACTAGCGGGAGTCAATGAGCAGTTCTTC.

This clone has just one count. The J gene is TRBJ1-1, the V gene TRBV5-4, with D hard to call. V dropped 0 bases and J dropped 5 bases, with 11 bases sitting between them. In germline, CDR1 is SGHNT, CDR2 YYREEE (reference sequence). The CDR3 sequence is 14 residues long. The CDR3 is CASSLGLGRTEAFF. As DNA, the CDR3 is TGTGCCAGCAGCTTGGGACTAGGCCGGACTGAAGCTTTCTTT.